A single TCR beta chain is shown here with its context. Its specificity is not known. Without any cell sorting, about 19-30 mg of bulk tissue yielded co-extracted RNA and DNA. Patients showed chronic HBV infection and an absence of prior treatment. Viable tumor cell content exceeded 85% in every tumor sample. TCR beta cDNA was reverse-transcribed from about 500 ng of total RNA. The reaction used a constant-region primer and ProtoScript II reverse transcriptase. For TCR beta, libraries were produced by three nested multiplex PCR rounds using slightly modified ARM-PCR. In the first two PCR rounds, TRBV1-TRBV30 forward primers were paired with a C-beta reverse primer, and each round lasted roughly 10 cycles. Via MiXCR, TCRdb re-called the multiplex PCR reads, giving one row per CDR3 protein. The table shows roughly 120,000 distinct CDR3 sequences, with roughly three fifths occurring only once. The sample is drawn from a study of tumor-infiltrating lymphocytes in primary liver carcinoma. Overall study context: Stage T1-T3 N0M0 tumors spanned about 4.2 to 11 cm.

Germline CDR1 SQVTM, CDR2 ANQGSEA. V lost 0 bases and J lost 7, with 19 bases in between. This CDR3 is built from 15 residues. General study points: Just about 7.5-24% of leading clones were found in every one of five regions.

Material for sequencing was liver tumor tissue from sampling region 1. As to subset: tumor region T1, superior pole. The source is a woman between 55 and 75 years old with primary liver carcinoma and hepatitis B virus infection. The chain uses TRBV29-1 and TRBJ2-7, with D maybe TRBD2 (6 bases). CDR3 loop: CSVEDPRRGIGEQYF. The CDR3 DNA reads as TGCAGCGTTGAAGACCCCCGGCGCGGGATTGGTGAGCAGTACTTC.